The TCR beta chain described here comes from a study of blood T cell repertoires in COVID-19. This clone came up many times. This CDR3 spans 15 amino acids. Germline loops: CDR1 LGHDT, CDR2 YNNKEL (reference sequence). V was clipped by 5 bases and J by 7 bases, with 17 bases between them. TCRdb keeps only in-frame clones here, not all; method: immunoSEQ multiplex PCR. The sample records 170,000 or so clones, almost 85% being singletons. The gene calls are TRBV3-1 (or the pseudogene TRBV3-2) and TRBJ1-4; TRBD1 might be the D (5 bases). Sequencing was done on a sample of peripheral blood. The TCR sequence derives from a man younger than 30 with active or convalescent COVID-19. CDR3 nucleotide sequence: TGTGCCAGCAGCGCATGGGGGGGGACTGGTGAAAAACTGTTTTTT. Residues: CASSAWGGTGEKLFF.